The 25 T cell receptor beta chains in this list originate from one sample, sequenced in a study of T cell responses to AZD1222 COVID-19 vaccine. Profiled with immunoSEQ multiplex PCR; TCRdb holds only in-frame clones, not every one. The profile shows 120,000 to 150,000 clones, about 89% of them singletons. Source: peripheral blood, taken 28 days after the second AZD1222 dose. The source of these receptors is an adult who received the AZD1222 COVID-19 vaccine.

The V and J genes are TRBV2 and TRBJ2-1; D not resolved. Germline values: CDR1 SNHLY, CDR2 FYNNEI. V lost 1 base and J lost 6, with 7 bases in between. The CDR3 covers 13 residues. The CDR3 loop reads CASSEVSINEQFF. The CDR3 DNA is TGTGCCAGCAGTGAAGTCTCTATCAATGAGCAGTTCTTC.

V gene TRBV7-2 combines with J gene TRBJ2-2, with D tentatively TRBD1 (6 bases). The germline gives CDR1 SGHTA, CDR2 FQGNSA. The CDR3 loop spans 15 amino acids. Trimming took 5 bases from V and 0 from J, leaving 10 bases between them. The CDR3 DNA sequence: TGTGCCAGCAGCCCCCGACAGGCGAACACCGGGGAGCTGTTTTTT. As protein: CASSPRQANTGELFF.

The CDR3 loop is CASSQGGRPSTDTQYF. The CDR3 DNA reads as TGTGCCAGCAGCCAAGGGGGGAGACCTAGCACAGATACGCAGTATTTT. The chain is built from TRBV11-3 and TRBJ2-3; the D gene could be TRBD1 or TRBD2 (6 bases each). The germline V gene encodes CDR1 SGHNT and CDR2 YENEEA. This CDR3 is built from 16 residues. The V end was cut by 5 bases, the J end by 0 bases, with 15 bases between.

DNA for the CDR3: TGTGCCAGCACCGGGAGGGGCCGAATGAACACTGAAGCTTTCTTT. Protein product: CASTGRGRMNTEAFF. The chain is built from TRBV7-2 and TRBJ1-1; tentative D call: TRBD1 (5 bases). CDR3 length: 15 amino acids. Germline V gives CDR1 SGHTA, CDR2 FQGNSA. Between the trimmed V and J ends, which lost 7 bases and 0 bases, there was a span of 15 bases.

The V and J genes are TRBV10-3 and TRBJ2-3, with 10 bases lining up with TRBD1. CDR1 ENHRY and CDR2 SYGVKD come from the germline V gene. Unmatched junction bases numbered 4, after V lost 0 bases and J lost 4 bases. The CDR3 is made up of 16 amino acids. CDR3 nucleotides: TGTGCCATCAGTGAGTCCCCCGGACAGGGGGCAGATACGCAGTATTTT. It codes for CAISESPGQGADTQYF.

This chain links TRBV27 with TRBJ2-7; D might be TRBD1 (6 bases). The CDR3 consists of 15 residues. Looked up from germline, CDR1 is MNHEY and CDR2 is SMNVEV (reference sequence). V was shortened by 7 bases and J by 0 bases, with 16 bases between the two germline ends. CDR3 sequence reads: CASIPHRQASYEQYF. Written as DNA, the CDR3 is TGTGCCAGCATCCCCCATCGACAGGCCTCCTACGAGCAGTACTTC.

The chain is built from TRBV30 and TRBJ1-1; D gene unclear. Germline V gene sequence: CDR1 GTSNPN, CDR2 SVGIG (reference sequence). The ends were cut back, 7 bases at V and 4 bases at J, with 19 bases in the middle. This CDR3 is built from 14 residues. CDR3 in DNA: TGTGCCTACCATAAGGGTTCCTTGGGCACTGAAGCTTTCTTT. As protein: CAYHKGSLGTEAFF.

Regarding this clone: The identical CDR3 is also encoded by other nucleotide sequences in the sample. CDR3 in amino acids: CASSLERAEGNTIYF. CDR3 in DNA: TGTGCCAGCAGCTTGGAACGTGCGGAAGGAAACACCATATATTTT. The V and J genes are TRBV7-2 and TRBJ1-3; D unresolved. Per the germline V gene, CDR1 is SGHTA and CDR2 is FQGNSA. The CDR3 runs to 15 residues. V dropped 3 bases and J dropped 4 bases, with 13 bases sitting between them. Looking up the rest from reference TRBV7-2 and TRBJ1-3 gives the full variable domain: GAGVSQSPSNKVTEKGKDVELRCDPISGHTALYWYRQSLGQGLEFLIYFQGNSAPDKSGLPSDRFSAERTGGSVSTLTIQRTQQEDSAVYLCASSLERAEGNTIYFGEGSWLTVV.

The chain couples TRBV19 to TRBJ2-2; D possibly uses TRBD1 or TRBD2 (5 bases each). V lost 5 bases, J lost 0 bases, and 25 bases lay in between. CDR3 size: 20 residues. Germline V lookup: CDR1 LNHDA, CDR2 SQIVND (reference sequence). CDR3 in DNA: TGTGCCAGTAGTCGCCCCTGGGTGGGGGAGCGTAGTTCGAACACCGGGGAGCTGTTTTTT. The encoded protein is CASSRPWVGERSSNTGELFF.

This chain joins TRBV14 and TRBJ2-7; D is ambiguous. The CDR3 consists of 13 residues. Germline lookup yields CDR1 SGHDN and CDR2 FVKESK. Trimming left V 1 base short and J 3 bases short, with 7 bases between. As DNA, the CDR3 is TGTGCCAGCAGCCAAGTCCTGTACTACGAGCAGTACTTC. Its protein product is CASSQVLYYEQYF.

The V and J genes are TRBV24-1 and TRBJ1-1, with D unclear. CDR1 is KGHDR, CDR2 SFDVKD, per germline. The V end was cut by 3 bases, the J end by 12 bases, with 16 bases between. The CDR3 sequence is 13 residues long. CDR3 nucleotides: TGTGCCACCAGTGATCCTATCCGCGGGGTCCCTTTCTTT. It specifies CATSDPIRGVPFF.

V is TRBV9 and J is TRBJ1-2, with D perhaps matching TRBD1 (6 bases). The germline V gene encodes CDR1 SGDLS and CDR2 YYNGEE. This CDR3 is built from 13 residues. V was shortened by 3 bases and J by 10 bases, with 16 bases between the two germline ends. The CDR3 DNA follows: TGTGCCAGCAGCGCCCCCCAAAGGGGGGACTACACCTTC. It specifies CASSAPQRGDYTF.

In this sample, this clone turned up once. The chain recombines TRBV19 with TRBJ2-7, with a weak D call TRBD2 (5 bases). This CDR3 has 13 amino acids. CDR1 is LNHDA and CDR2 is SQIVND in the germline V gene (reference sequence). The germline V and J ends were trimmed by 0 bases and 7 bases, with 10 bases remaining between them. The CDR3 coding sequence is TGTGCCAGTAGTATAGAGGACGGAGGTGAGCAGTACTTC. Translation: CASSIEDGGEQYF. The full variable domain, completed using reference TRBV19 and TRBJ2-7, is DGGITQSPKYLFRKEGQNVTLSCEQNLNHDAMYWYRQDPGQGLRLIYYSQIVNDFQKGDIAEGYSVSREKKESFPLTVTSAQKNPTAFYLCASSIEDGGEQYFGPGTRLTVT.

In this sample, this clone turned up once. J is TRBJ1-2 and V is TRBV2, with a tentative D call TRBD1 (5 bases). Per germline, CDR1 SNHLY and CDR2 FYNNEI. Trimming shortened V by 0 bases and J by 5 bases, and 13 bases separated the two germline ends. The CDR3 is 15 amino acids. CDR3 sequence (DNA): TGTGCCAGCAGTGAAGCGGGGCGCTGGGGTTATGGCTACACCTTC. Translated: CASSEAGRWGYGYTF.

V is TRBV5-3 and J is TRBJ2-7, with TRBD2 matching 10 bases. TRBV5-3 is identified as an open reading frame with a role that is uncertain. The CDR3 totals 15 residues. J was trimmed by 0 bases and V by 3 bases; bases with no gene match: 3. CDR3 residues: CARSYTSGVSYEQYF. CDR3 nucleotide sequence: TGTGCCAGAAGCTATACTAGCGGGGTCTCCTACGAGCAGTACTTC.

J is TRBJ1-5 and V is TRBV6-2 or TRBV6-3; tentatively, D is TRBD1 (5 bases). The CDR3 is 14 amino acids. V was pared by 1 base and J by 6 bases, with 10 bases between. Germline V gene data show CDR1 as MNHEY and CDR2 as SVGEGT. The CDR3 DNA is TGTGCCAGCAGTTACTGGTCAGGGACTCAGCCCCAGCATTTT. Protein product: CASSYWSGTQPQHF.

The chain combines TRBV11-1 with TRBJ2-5, with 10 bases that match TRBD2. From germline, CDR1 is SGHAT and CDR2 FQDESV (reference sequence). V shed 4 bases, J shed 5 bases, and the junction held 7 bases outside the gene matches. This CDR3 comprises 15 residues. The chain's CDR3 is CASSSTAGGQETQYF. The CDR3 coding sequence is TGTGCCAGCAGCTCTACAGCGGGAGGGCAGGAGACCCAGTACTTC.

The rearrangement links TRBV4-1 to TRBJ1-2; D might be TRBD1 (5 bases). V gave up 1 base and J gave up 0 bases, with 9 bases separating them. The CDR3 covers 15 residues. Germline loops: CDR1 MGHRA, CDR2 YSYEKL. The CDR3, as DNA: TGCGCCAGCAGCCAAGGGGACGGGACTAACTATGGCTACACCTTC. Translated: CASSQGDGTNYGYTF.

The chain employs TRBV7-9 and TRBJ2-1, with a tentative D call TRBD2 (6 bases). Germline CDR1 is SEHNR and CDR2 is FQNEAQ (reference sequence). V lost 0 bases to trimming and J lost 6 bases, with 12 bases between them. The CDR3 extends over 15 amino acids. CDR3 nucleotides: TGTGCCAGCAGCTTAGCTCTGCGGGAACGCAATGAGCAGTTCTTC. This codes for CASSLALRERNEQFF.

The J gene is TRBJ1-5, the V gene TRBV7-2; D remains unclear. V gave up 0 bases and J gave up 1 base, with 4 bases separating them. CDR1 is SGHTA, CDR2 FQGNSA, per germline. The CDR3 covers 14 residues. Here the CDR3 reads CASSLASSNQPQHF. CDR3 sequence (DNA): TGTGCCAGCAGCTTAGCATCCAGCAATCAGCCCCAGCATTTT.

This clone occurred once. The chain links TRBV7-2 to TRBJ2-2; D is ambiguous. Between the trimmed V and J ends, which lost 3 bases and 2 bases, there was a span of 13 bases. CDR1 and CDR2 from the germline V gene are SGHTA and FQGNSA. The CDR3 sequence is 16 residues long. The CDR3 DNA follows: TGTGCCAGCAGCTTGAAACCGACGGCAAACACCGGGGAGCTGTTTTTT. The encoded protein is CASSLKPTANTGELFF.

The V call is TRBV2, the J call TRBJ1-2; 8 nucleotides agree with TRBD1. The CDR3 is 14 amino acids. V lost 6 bases, J lost 0 bases, and 3 bases stayed unmatched. Germline CDR1 reads SNHLY; CDR2 reads FYNNEI. CDR3 DNA sequence: TGTGCCAGCAGCCTGGGACAGGCTAACTATGGCTACACCTTC. Encoded protein: CASSLGQANYGYTF.

This rearrangement joins TRBV30 to TRBJ2-5; weak D call: TRBD1 (7 bases). V was shortened by 4 bases and J by 5 bases, with 11 bases between the two germline ends. The CDR3 runs 12 residues. Germline V lookup: CDR1 GTSNPN, CDR2 SVGIG (reference sequence). The CDR3 here is CAWKPGGETQYF. DNA of the CDR3: TGTGCCTGGAAGCCAGGGGGGGAGACCCAGTACTTC.

The sample holds a few counts of this clone. This chain uses TRBV30 with TRBJ2-3; 7 bases match TRBD1. Losses at the gene ends were 4 bases for V and 3 bases for J; bases not matched to a gene: 7. CDR3 length: 14 residues. Germline assignment: CDR1 GTSNPN and CDR2 SVGIG (reference sequence). The CDR3 region is CAWTTGQLTDTQYF. The CDR3 bases are TGTGCCTGGACGACGGGACAGCTGACAGATACGCAGTATTTT. The variable domain in full, with the rest retrieved from reference TRBV30 and TRBJ2-3, is SQTIHQWPATLVQPVGSPLSLECTVEGTSNPNLYWYRQAAGRGLQLLFYSVGIGQISSEVPQNLSASRPQDRQFILSSKKLLLSDSGFYLCAWTTGQLTDTQYFGPGTRLTVL.

The chain links TRBV29-1 to TRBJ1-2; D is ambiguous. Trimming took off 0 bases at V and 5 bases at J, with 10 bases between the two ends. Germline CDR1 SQVTM, CDR2 ANQGSEA. The CDR3 loop spans 13 amino acids. The CDR3 protein is CSVEDTYAYGYTF. The CDR3 coding sequence is TGCAGCGTTGAAGACACATACGCTTATGGCTACACCTTC.